This record concerns one T cell receptor beta chain sequence. Antigen specificity is unknown. The CDR3 loop spans 14 amino acids. Germline V gives CDR1 KGHSH, CDR2 LQKENI. V was clipped by 3 bases and J by 2 bases, with 11 bases between them. The data originate from a study of beta chain features in type 1 diabetes. The isolated RNA, all of it, was reverse transcribed, so expressed TCRB transcripts were what got sequenced. Using immunoSEQ multiplex PCR, the repertoire was profiled, and TCRdb retains in-frame clones only, with some absent. This sample carries a few hundred thousand clones, roughly 13% of them seen once, and the ten largest clones take roughly 0.016%. Study-level results: Among all four CD4+ subsets, Type 1 diabetes patients had TCRB CDR3s that were moderately but significantly shorter.

Stem cell-like memory, regulatory, central memory and naive CD4+ cells were sorted via CD45RO/CCR7/CD25/CD127/CD95/CD27. This chain uses TRBV18 with TRBJ2-7; the D gene is possibly TRBD1 (5 bases). The TCR originated in a woman aged 18-35 years with type 1 diabetes. The sequencing sample was made of naive CD4+ T cells from blood. As DNA, the CDR3 is TGTGCCAGCTCACCGCAGGGAATGACCTACGAGCAGTACTTC. It is translated as CASSPQGMTYEQYF.